This is a list of T cell receptor beta chains from one sample in a study of cytomegalovirus exposure and HLA in healthy donors. Method: immunoSEQ multiplex PCR; TCRdb's copy keeps in-frame clones and lacks some. Here the sample spans some 170,000 clones, almost 80% being singletons. Source material: PBMCs. The receptors were sampled from a woman aged 45-65 years in good health and CMV-seronegative. Both conserved end residues are part of each CDR3. A D gene is named only where the DNA matches it firmly. Clone size is given for some rows only: seen once, a few or many times, or a class if the clone is expanded.

cdr3_aa: CSVVRGNTEAFF
cdr3_nt: TGCAGCGTTGTAAGAGGAAACACTGAAGCTTTCTTT
v_call: TRBV29-1
j_call: TRBJ1-1
d_call: -
clone_size: -

cdr3_aa: CASSLALLGPYNEQFF
cdr3_nt: TGCGCCAGCAGCTTGGCCCTGCTAGGCCCCTACAATGAGCAGTTCTTC
v_call: TRBV5-1
j_call: TRBJ2-1
d_call: -
clone_size: -

cdr3_aa: CATRGGSNQPQHF
cdr3_nt: TGTGCCACCAGAGGAGGGAGCAATCAGCCCCAGCATTTT
v_call: TRBV28
j_call: TRBJ1-5
d_call: -
clone_size: -

cdr3_aa: CASSKVQQRTANYGYTF
cdr3_nt: TGTGCCAGCAGTAAAGTCCAACAGCGGACAGCTAACTATGGCTACACCTTC
v_call: TRBV6-1
j_call: TRBJ1-2
d_call: -
clone_size: -

cdr3_aa: CASSSNSYLSNQPQHF
cdr3_nt: TGTGCCAGCAGCTCAAACAGTTACCTTAGCAATCAGCCCCAGCATTTT
v_call: TRBV7-2
j_call: TRBJ1-5
d_call: -
clone_size: -

cdr3_aa: CASSYSPGNQPQHF
cdr3_nt: TGTGCCAGCAGTTACTCGCCAGGCAATCAGCCCCAGCATTTT
v_call: TRBV6-5
j_call: TRBJ1-5
d_call: -
clone_size: once

cdr3_aa: CASSIGAGVFGYEQYF
cdr3_nt: TGTGCCAGTAGTATAGGGGCAGGGGTGTTTGGCTACGAGCAGTACTTC
v_call: TRBV19
j_call: TRBJ2-7
d_call: -
clone_size: -

cdr3_aa: CASSLSGSGNQPQHF
cdr3_nt: TGCGCCAGCAGCTTGTCAGGTTCGGGGAATCAGCCCCAGCATTTT
v_call: TRBV5-1
j_call: TRBJ1-5
d_call: -
clone_size: -

cdr3_aa: CASSTRLGSSYNEQFF
cdr3_nt: TGTGCCAGTAGTACTCGACTAGGAAGCTCCTACAATGAGCAGTTCTTC
v_call: TRBV19
j_call: TRBJ2-1
d_call: -
clone_size: -

cdr3_aa: CASSPRTGMTYYGYTF
cdr3_nt: TGTGCCAGCAGCCCCCGGACAGGAATGACCTACTATGGCTACACCTTC
v_call: TRBV7-9
j_call: TRBJ1-2
d_call: TRBD1
clone_size: -

cdr3_aa: CASSQDLGGLQPQHF
cdr3_nt: TGCGCCAGCAGCCAAGATCTCGGGGGGCTTCAGCCCCAGCATTTT
v_call: TRBV4-3
j_call: TRBJ1-5
d_call: -
clone_size: -

cdr3_aa: CASNQQGVNEQFF
cdr3_nt: TGTGCCAGCAACCAACAGGGTGTAAATGAGCAGTTCTTC
v_call: TRBV6-1
j_call: TRBJ2-1
d_call: -
clone_size: once

cdr3_aa: CASSLAGQGFTGELFF
cdr3_nt: TGCGCCAGCAGCTTGGCCGGACAGGGGTTTACCGGGGAGCTGTTTTTT
v_call: TRBV5-1
j_call: TRBJ2-2
d_call: TRBD1
clone_size: -

cdr3_aa: CASSPGTTGGYGYTF
cdr3_nt: TGCGCCAGCAGCCCGGGGACAACGGGGGGCTATGGCTACACCTTC
v_call: TRBV4-3
j_call: TRBJ1-2
d_call: -
clone_size: -

cdr3_aa: CAIEQGSGEQYF
cdr3_nt: TGTGCCATCGAACAGGGGTCGGGCGAGCAGTACTTC
v_call: TRBV10-3
j_call: TRBJ2-7
d_call: TRBD1
clone_size: few

cdr3_aa: CASRWGVRNTEAFF
cdr3_nt: TGTGCCAGCAGGTGGGGGGTTAGAAACACTGAAGCTTTCTTT
v_call: TRBV6-5
j_call: TRBJ1-1
d_call: -
clone_size: -

cdr3_aa: CASSQLLAAGWDEQFF
cdr3_nt: TGTGCCAGCAGTCAACTCCTAGCGGCGGGTTGGGATGAGCAGTTCTTC
v_call: TRBV7-9
j_call: TRBJ2-1
d_call: TRBD2
clone_size: -

cdr3_aa: CASSSRTSQSREIQYF
cdr3_nt: TGTGCCAGCAGCTCCCGGACTAGCCAAAGCAGGGAGATCCAGTACTTC
v_call: TRBV27
j_call: TRBJ2-5
d_call: TRBD2
clone_size: -

cdr3_aa: CASSPIGGANKFF
cdr3_nt: TGTGCCAGCAGCCCCATCGGGGGGGCAAATAAGTTCTTC
v_call: TRBV27
j_call: TRBJ2-1
d_call: TRBD2
clone_size: few

cdr3_aa: CASSWREGTQYF
cdr3_nt: TGTGCCAGCAGTTGGCGTGAGGGGACCCAGTACTTC
v_call: TRBV6-6
j_call: TRBJ2-5
d_call: -
clone_size: -

cdr3_aa: CAISGKAVSGNTIYF
cdr3_nt: TGTGCCATCAGTGGAAAGGCGGTGTCGGGAAACACCATATATTTT
v_call: TRBV10-3
j_call: TRBJ1-3
d_call: -
clone_size: -

cdr3_aa: CASSGNARGPWGANEKLFF
cdr3_nt: TGTGCCAGCAGCGGCAATGCGAGAGGCCCCTGGGGGGCTAATGAAAAACTGTTTTTT
v_call: TRBV27
j_call: TRBJ1-4
d_call: -
clone_size: -

cdr3_aa: CASSQRRAGQGTDTQYF
cdr3_nt: TGTGCCAGCAGCCAGAGACGAGCGGGACAGGGCACAGATACGCAGTATTTT
v_call: TRBV11-3
j_call: TRBJ2-3
d_call: -
clone_size: -

cdr3_aa: CASSKNRRTEAFF
cdr3_nt: TGTGCCAGCAGCAAGAACAGGCGCACTGAAGCTTTCTTT
v_call: TRBV7-2
j_call: TRBJ1-1
d_call: -
clone_size: once

cdr3_aa: CASSFGQAPYNEQFF
cdr3_nt: TGTGCCAGCAGCTTCGGACAAGCACCTTACAATGAGCAGTTCTTC
v_call: TRBV7-7
j_call: TRBJ2-1
d_call: -
clone_size: -

cdr3_aa: CASSVVGGNYEQYF
cdr3_nt: TGTGCCAGCAGCGTAGTGGGAGGGAACTACGAGCAGTACTTC
v_call: TRBV9
j_call: TRBJ2-7
d_call: TRBD2
clone_size: -

cdr3_aa: CASSLILGRAADTQYF
cdr3_nt: TGTGCCAGCAGCTTAATTCTAGGGCGGGCGGCAGATACGCAGTATTTT
v_call: TRBV7-9
j_call: TRBJ2-3
d_call: -
clone_size: -

cdr3_aa: CASSSLAGGLYNEQFF
cdr3_nt: TGTGCCAGCAGTTCGCTAGCGGGGGGACTCTACAATGAGCAGTTCTTC
v_call: TRBV2
j_call: TRBJ2-1
d_call: TRBD2
clone_size: -

cdr3_aa: CASSPRIGSTFYEQYF
cdr3_nt: TGTGCCAGCTCACCCAGAATTGGGAGTACTTTCTACGAGCAGTACTTC
v_call: TRBV18
j_call: TRBJ2-7
d_call: -
clone_size: -

cdr3_aa: CASSITSASSYNEQFF
cdr3_nt: TGTGCCAGCAGCATCACTAGCGCTTCCTCCTACAATGAGCAGTTCTTC
v_call: TRBV7-6
j_call: TRBJ2-1
d_call: TRBD2
clone_size: few

cdr3_aa: CASSFTGEKPDTQYF
cdr3_nt: TGTGCCAGCAGTTTTACGGGGGAGAAACCAGATACGCAGTATTTT
v_call: TRBV27
j_call: TRBJ2-3
d_call: -
clone_size: -

cdr3_aa: CASTPDSNNYGYTF
cdr3_nt: TGTGCCAGCACCCCGGACAGTAATAACTATGGCTACACCTTC
v_call: TRBV5-4
j_call: TRBJ1-2
d_call: -
clone_size: -

cdr3_aa: CASSMTGEEQYF
cdr3_nt: TGCGCCAGCAGCATGACAGGGGAAGAGCAGTACTTC
v_call: TRBV5-1
j_call: TRBJ2-7
d_call: TRBD1
clone_size: once

cdr3_aa: CASSLAERNEAFF
cdr3_nt: TGTGCCAGCAGCTTAGCGGAGAGAAATGAAGCTTTCTTT
v_call: TRBV7-9
j_call: TRBJ1-1
d_call: -
clone_size: -

cdr3_aa: CASSLPQIIRQDSYEQYF
cdr3_nt: TGTGCCAGCAGTTTACCCCAAATAATAAGACAGGACTCCTACGAGCAGTACTTC
v_call: TRBV27
j_call: TRBJ2-7
d_call: -
clone_size: -

cdr3_aa: CASSSLSGEQYF
cdr3_nt: TGTGCCAGCAGCTCCCTTTCGGGCGAGCAGTACTTC
v_call: TRBV11-2
j_call: TRBJ2-7
d_call: -
clone_size: -

cdr3_aa: CASSPYRVSTGYTF
cdr3_nt: TGTGCCAGCAGCCCCTACAGGGTCTCAACTGGCTACACCTTC
v_call: TRBV13
j_call: TRBJ1-2
d_call: -
clone_size: -

cdr3_aa: CAWSGTSAGWSETQYF
cdr3_nt: TGTGCCTGGAGTGGGACTAGCGCGGGATGGAGCGAGACCCAGTACTTC
v_call: TRBV30
j_call: TRBJ2-5
d_call: TRBD2
clone_size: -

cdr3_aa: CASVSQGTMLETHYEQYF
cdr3_nt: TGTGCCAGCGTCTCTCAAGGGACTATGTTAGAGACTCACTACGAGCAGTACTTC
v_call: TRBV28
j_call: TRBJ2-7
d_call: TRBD2
clone_size: once

cdr3_aa: CASSLMGQGGDEQFF
cdr3_nt: TGTGCCAGCAGCTTAATGGGACAGGGAGGTGATGAGCAGTTCTTC
v_call: TRBV7-3
j_call: TRBJ2-1
d_call: TRBD1
clone_size: -

cdr3_aa: CASSLEGGRNQPQHF
cdr3_nt: TGCGCCAGCAGCTTGGAAGGGGGCCGTAATCAGCCCCAGCATTTT
v_call: TRBV5-1
j_call: TRBJ1-5
d_call: TRBD1
clone_size: -

cdr3_aa: CAWGQNTGELFF
cdr3_nt: TGTGCCTGGGGACAGAACACCGGGGAGCTGTTTTTT
v_call: TRBV30
j_call: TRBJ2-2
d_call: -
clone_size: -

cdr3_aa: CATSRQTGATNEKLFF
cdr3_nt: TGTGCCACCAGCAGACAGACAGGGGCAACTAATGAAAAACTGTTTTTT
v_call: TRBV15
j_call: TRBJ1-4
d_call: TRBD1
clone_size: -

cdr3_aa: CASSLTGWGETQYF
cdr3_nt: TGTGCCAGCAGTTTAACAGGGTGGGGGGAGACCCAGTACTTC
v_call: TRBV28
j_call: TRBJ2-5
d_call: -
clone_size: -

cdr3_aa: CASAVTGSNEQFF
cdr3_nt: TGTGCCAGCGCGGTGACAGGGAGCAATGAGCAGTTCTTC
v_call: TRBV5-6
j_call: TRBJ2-1
d_call: TRBD1
clone_size: once

cdr3_aa: CASSSYRGLIYGYTF
cdr3_nt: TGTGCCAGCAGCTCGTACAGGGGGTTGATCTATGGCTACACCTTC
v_call: TRBV7-9
j_call: TRBJ1-2
d_call: TRBD1
clone_size: -

cdr3_aa: CSVGTGEQFF
cdr3_nt: TGCAGCGTTGGAACCGGGGAGCAGTTCTTC
v_call: TRBV29-1
j_call: TRBJ2-1
d_call: -
clone_size: -

cdr3_aa: CASSQVGLSGFNYGYTF
cdr3_nt: TGCGCCAGCAGCCAAGTGGGCCTGTCTGGGTTCAACTATGGCTACACCTTC
v_call: TRBV4-3
j_call: TRBJ1-2
d_call: -
clone_size: -

cdr3_aa: CASSLQGDGYTF
cdr3_nt: TGTGCCAGCAGCTTACAGGGGGATGGCTACACCTTC
v_call: TRBV7-9
j_call: TRBJ1-2
d_call: TRBD1
clone_size: -

cdr3_aa: CASRGGTSGGNEQFF
cdr3_nt: TGTGCCAGCAGGGGAGGGACTAGCGGGGGGAATGAGCAGTTCTTC
v_call: TRBV2
j_call: TRBJ2-1
d_call: TRBD2
clone_size: few

cdr3_aa: CASSLVPGGGLEQYF
cdr3_nt: TGCGCCAGCAGCTTGGTTCCCGGGGGGGGCCTCGAGCAGTACTTC
v_call: TRBV5-1
j_call: TRBJ2-7
d_call: TRBD2
clone_size: -

cdr3_aa: CASARTEEETQYF
cdr3_nt: TGTGCCAGCGCCCGGACGGAGGAAGAGACCCAGTACTTC
v_call: TRBV18
j_call: TRBJ2-5
d_call: -
clone_size: -

cdr3_aa: CASNSPPWPYEQYF
cdr3_nt: TGTGCCAGCAATTCCCCTCCGTGGCCCTACGAGCAGTACTTC
v_call: TRBV2
j_call: TRBJ2-7
d_call: -
clone_size: -

cdr3_aa: CASSFGLTSTDTQYF
cdr3_nt: TGTGCCAGCAGCTTCGGTCTTACTAGCACAGATACGCAGTATTTT
v_call: TRBV7-9
j_call: TRBJ2-3
d_call: -
clone_size: -

cdr3_aa: CASSTRQLYNEQFF
cdr3_nt: TGTGCCAGCAGCACCCGACAGCTCTACAATGAGCAGTTCTTC
v_call: TRBV11-2
j_call: TRBJ2-1
d_call: -
clone_size: -

cdr3_aa: CASSYAGVSYEQYF
cdr3_nt: TGTGCCAGCAGCTATGCAGGGGTCTCCTACGAGCAGTACTTC
v_call: TRBV11-2
j_call: TRBJ2-7
d_call: -
clone_size: -

cdr3_aa: CASTPNVTPSGANVLTF
cdr3_nt: TGCGCCAGCACTCCTAATGTCACCCCCTCTGGGGCCAACGTCCTGACTTTC
v_call: TRBV5-1
j_call: TRBJ2-6
d_call: -
clone_size: -

cdr3_aa: CASSTGQAGNEQFF
cdr3_nt: TGTGCCAGCTCAACCGGACAGGCCGGCAATGAGCAGTTCTTC
v_call: TRBV18
j_call: TRBJ2-1
d_call: TRBD1
clone_size: once